The clone carrying this T cell receptor (beta chain) showed up many times. What it binds is not known. The source of the sample is a study of T cell repertoires in cytomegalovirus infection. Study information: Public TCR beta signatures marked donors with CMV infection and the matching HLA. Whole-study findings and limits: HLA-C-restricted CMV-specific TCR beta clonotypes prevailed in the ex vivo response. Carriers of CMV plus the relevant HLA were identified by cumulative public TCR beta family frequency.

TCRdb re-analysed the reads in MiXCR, keeping a single row per CDR3 protein. The sample carries approximately 500,000 distinct CDR3 sequences, 16% recorded once. Germline lookup yields CDR1 LGHNT and CDR2 FRNRAP. The junction had 6 bases not matched to a gene; V was cut back by 7 bases and J by 4 bases. The CDR3 runs 14 residues. The receptor was derived from a human donor in good health (CMV status not recorded). Some clones in this sample may be carry-over from other donors' samples. This chain connects TRBV12-5 to TRBJ2-3; 9 positions agree with TRBD2. Sequencing was performed on CD8+ T cells from PBMCs. The CDR3 DNA sequence: TGTGCTAGTGAAGAGGCGGGGGGGGCAGATACGCAGTATTTT. Encoded protein: CASEEAGGADTQYF.